This T cell receptor (beta chain) derives from a study of control samples from healthy donors and cancer patients. The germline V gene has CDR1 SEHNR and CDR2 FQNEAQ (reference sequence). J gave up 2 bases and V 4 bases, and 5 bases lay outside the gene matches. The CDR3 runs 15 residues. Method: immunoSEQ multiplex PCR; TCRdb's copy keeps in-frame clones and lacks some. The sample yields around 90,000 clones, around nine tenths seen once. The gene calls are TRBV7-9 and TRBJ2-4; TRBD1 matches 7 bases. Sequencing was done on a sample of blood. The clonotype comes from a man aged 25 to 40 in good health. CDR3 DNA sequence: TGTGCCAGCAGCTCCATGACAGGGACCAAAAACATTCAGTACTTC. Translating it yields CASSSMTGTKNIQYF.